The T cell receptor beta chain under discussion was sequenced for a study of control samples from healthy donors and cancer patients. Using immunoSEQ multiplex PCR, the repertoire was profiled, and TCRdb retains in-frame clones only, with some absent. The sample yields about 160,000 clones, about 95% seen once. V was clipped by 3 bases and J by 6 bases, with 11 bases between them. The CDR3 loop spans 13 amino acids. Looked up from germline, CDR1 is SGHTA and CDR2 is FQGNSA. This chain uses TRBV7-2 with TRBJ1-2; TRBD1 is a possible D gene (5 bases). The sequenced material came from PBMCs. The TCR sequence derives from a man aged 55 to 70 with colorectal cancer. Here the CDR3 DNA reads TGTGCCAGCAGCTTCGCGGGGCCTGATGGCTACACCTTC. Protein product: CASSFAGPDGYTF.